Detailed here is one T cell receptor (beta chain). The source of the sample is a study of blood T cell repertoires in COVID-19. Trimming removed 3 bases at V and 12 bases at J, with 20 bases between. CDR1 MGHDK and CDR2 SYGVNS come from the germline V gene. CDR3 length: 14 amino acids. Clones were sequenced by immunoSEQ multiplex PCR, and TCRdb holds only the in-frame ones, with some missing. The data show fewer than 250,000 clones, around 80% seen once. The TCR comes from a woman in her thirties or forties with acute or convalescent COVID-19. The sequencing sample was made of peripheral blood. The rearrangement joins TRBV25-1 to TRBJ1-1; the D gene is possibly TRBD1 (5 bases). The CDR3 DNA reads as TGTGCCAGCAGTGACCCCTGGGGGAGGGAGGTTCCTTTCTTT. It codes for CASSDPWGREVPFF.